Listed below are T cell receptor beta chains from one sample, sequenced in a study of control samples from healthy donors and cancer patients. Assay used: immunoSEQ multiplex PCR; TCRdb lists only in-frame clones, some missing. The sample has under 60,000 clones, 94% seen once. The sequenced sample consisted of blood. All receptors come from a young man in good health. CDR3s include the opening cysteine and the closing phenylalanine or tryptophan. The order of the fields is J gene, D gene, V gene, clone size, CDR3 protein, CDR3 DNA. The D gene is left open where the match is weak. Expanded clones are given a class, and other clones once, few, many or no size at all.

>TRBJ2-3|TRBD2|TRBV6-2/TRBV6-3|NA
CASSYSLAGFTDTQYF
TGTGCCAGCAGTTACTCCCTAGCGGGGTTCACAGATACGCAGTATTTT
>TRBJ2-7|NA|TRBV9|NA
CASSVATYSYEQYF
TGTGCCAGCAGCGTAGCGACATATTCCTACGAGCAGTACTTC
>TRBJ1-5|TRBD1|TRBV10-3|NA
CAIGGTGGNQPQHF
TGTGCCATCGGAGGGACAGGGGGAAATCAGCCCCAGCATTTT
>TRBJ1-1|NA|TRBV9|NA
CASSVAAQNTEAFF
TGTGCCAGCAGCGTAGCGGCACAGAACACTGAAGCTTTCTTT
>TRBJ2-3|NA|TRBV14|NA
CASSLTSGAVPPHRTDTQYF
TGTGCCAGCAGCTTAACGTCGGGGGCAGTCCCCCCCCACCGAACAGATACGCAGTATTTT
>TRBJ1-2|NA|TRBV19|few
CASSSFGVEGYTF
TGTGCCAGTAGTTCTTTCGGTGTCGAGGGCTACACCTTC
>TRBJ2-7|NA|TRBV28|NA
CASSPRYEQYF
TGTGCCAGCAGCCCGAGATACGAGCAGTACTTC
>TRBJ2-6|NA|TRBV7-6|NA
CASSFISGSPGANVLTF
TGTGCCAGCAGCTTTATTTCGGGGTCCCCTGGGGCCAACGTCCTGACTTTC
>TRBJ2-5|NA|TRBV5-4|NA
CASRGRGGGETQYF
TGTGCCAGCAGAGGTAGGGGAGGTGGAGAGACCCAGTACTTC
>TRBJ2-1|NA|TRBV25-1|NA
CASSPVHAYNNEQFF
TGTGCCAGCAGTCCCGTTCACGCTTATAACAATGAGCAGTTCTTC
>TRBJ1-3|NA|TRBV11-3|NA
CASSLFPSRVELGHTIYF
TGTGCCAGCAGCTTATTCCCCAGTAGGGTAGAATTGGGGCACACCATATATTTT
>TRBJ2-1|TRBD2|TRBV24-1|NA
CATSDAGGVINEQFF
TGTGCCACCAGTGACGCGGGAGGTGTCATCAATGAGCAGTTCTTC
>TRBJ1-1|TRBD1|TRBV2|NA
CASRGTDTEAFF
TGTGCCAGCCGGGGGACAGACACTGAAGCTTTCTTT
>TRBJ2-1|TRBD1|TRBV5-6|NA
CASSPGTGYNEQFF
TGTGCCAGCAGCCCCGGGACAGGGTACAATGAGCAGTTCTTC
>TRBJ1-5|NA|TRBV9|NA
CASSVADNRNQPQHF
TGTGCCAGCAGCGTAGCGGACAATCGAAATCAGCCCCAGCATTTT
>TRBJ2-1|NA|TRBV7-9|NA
CASSSAEKMNEQFF
TGTGCCAGCAGCTCGGCCGAAAAAATGAATGAGCAGTTCTTC
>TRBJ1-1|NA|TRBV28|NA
CASSSHGMNTEAFF
TGTGCCAGCAGTTCCCACGGTATGAACACTGAAGCTTTCTTT
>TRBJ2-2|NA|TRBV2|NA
CASSVRTGELFF
TGTGCCAGCAGTGTACGGACCGGGGAGCTGTTTTTT
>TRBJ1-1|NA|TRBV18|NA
CASSPSAGTEAFF
TGTGCCAGCTCACCTTCCGCGGGCACTGAAGCTTTCTTT
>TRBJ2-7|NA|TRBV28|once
CASRPTVHSSYEQYF
TGTGCCAGCAGACCGACAGTCCATAGCTCCTACGAGCAGTACTTC
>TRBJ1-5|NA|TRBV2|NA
CASVGGASNQPQHF
TGTGCCAGCGTGGGTGGGGCGAGCAATCAGCCCCAGCATTTT
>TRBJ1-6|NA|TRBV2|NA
CASSARQAKDNSPLHF
TGTGCCAGCAGTGCAAGACAGGCGAAAGATAATTCACCCCTCCACTTT
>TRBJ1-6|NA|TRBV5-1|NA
CASSLDGQGNSPLHF
TGCGCCAGCAGCCTCGATGGGCAGGGGAATTCCCCCCTCCACTTT
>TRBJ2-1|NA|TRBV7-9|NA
CASSFFLWGRTSYNEQFF
TGTGCCAGCAGCTTCTTTCTCTGGGGACGTACCTCCTACAATGAGCAGTTCTTC
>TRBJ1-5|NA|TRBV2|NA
CASKWQNSNQPQHF
TGTGCCAGCAAATGGCAGAATAGCAATCAGCCCCAGCATTTT
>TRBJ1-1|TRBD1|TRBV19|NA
CASSFGTGGLTEAFF
TGTGCCAGTAGTTTTGGGACAGGGGGCCTCACTGAAGCTTTCTTT
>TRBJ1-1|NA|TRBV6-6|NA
CASGLEAFF
TGTGCCAGCGGTTTAGAAGCTTTCTTT
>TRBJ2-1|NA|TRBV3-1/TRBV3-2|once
CASSQVGNEQFF
TGTGCCAGCAGCCAAGTGGGGAATGAGCAGTTCTTC
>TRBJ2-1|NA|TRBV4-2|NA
CASSQGADRQVINEQFF
TGTGCCAGCAGCCAAGGGGCGGATCGACAGGTTATCAATGAGCAGTTCTTC
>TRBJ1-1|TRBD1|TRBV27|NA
CASRDRGWNTEAFF
TGTGCCAGCCGAGACAGGGGTTGGAACACTGAAGCTTTCTTT
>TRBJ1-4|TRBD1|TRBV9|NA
CASSVEGGLATNEKLFF
TGTGCCAGCAGCGTAGAAGGGGGCCTTGCAACTAATGAAAAACTGTTTTTT
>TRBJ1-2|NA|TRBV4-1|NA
CASSQEGQPVPFGYTF
TGCGCCAGCAGCCAAGAAGGGCAGCCCGTTCCCTTCGGCTACACCTTC
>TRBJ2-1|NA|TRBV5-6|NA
CASSFRGGLHYNEQFF
TGTGCCAGCAGCTTTAGGGGGGGCCTCCACTACAATGAGCAGTTCTTC
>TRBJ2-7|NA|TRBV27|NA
CASSTTGPFSYEQYF
TGTGCCAGCAGTACAACCGGTCCTTTTTCCTACGAGCAGTACTTC
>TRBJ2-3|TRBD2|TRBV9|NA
CASSVWDGTSGRDTQYF
TGTGCCAGCAGCGTTTGGGACGGGACTAGCGGGAGAGATACGCAGTATTTT
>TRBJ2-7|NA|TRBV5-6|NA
CASSWGLANYEQYF
TGTGCCAGCAGCTGGGGACTCGCGAACTACGAGCAGTACTTC
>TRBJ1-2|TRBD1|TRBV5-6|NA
CASSLRPGGGYGYTF
TGTGCCAGCAGCTTGAGGCCAGGGGGAGGCTATGGCTACACCTTC